What follows is one T cell receptor (beta chain) and its context. These data originate in a study of OX40 agonist ivuxolimab in advanced cancers. Germline lookup yields CDR1 SGHDN and CDR2 FVKESK. This CDR3 spans 18 amino acids. Deletions cut 0 bases from V and 7 bases from J, with 25 bases between. TCRdb's table, derived via immunoSEQ multiplex PCR, lists solely in-frame clones and lacks some. The table lists about 16,000 clones, almost 85% of them singletons. The input for sequencing was CD4+ or CD8+ T cells sorted from blood, taken in a trial of the OX40 agonist ivuxolimab. The sequence derives from an adult with an advanced solid tumor such as melanoma, head and neck, liver or kidney cancer. The V and J genes are TRBV14 and TRBJ2-7; no clear D. The CDR3, as DNA: TGTGCCAGCAGCCAAGATGATGAGTGGGATGCCGAATCGAGTGAGCAGTACTTC. It codes for CASSQDDEWDAESSEQYF.